This T cell receptor (beta chain) was sequenced during a study of blood T cell repertoires in COVID-19. Background on the study: Samples taken during acute and convalescent COVID-19 were collected in the United States, Italy and Spain. From T cells, B-cell-depleted T cells, or PBMCs came the material, which was cDNA or gDNA.

The CDR3 contains 13 residues. The V and J ends lost 2 bases and 5 bases respectively, with 8 bases between them. Germline CDR1 is SGHRS and CDR2 is YFSETQ. This table comes from immunoSEQ multiplex PCR, and its TCRdb copy is limited to in-frame clones, with some not included. The sample lists 320,000 or so clones; 85% were seen once. Cohorts were assigned according to the clinical history that participants reported. No more than 2 weeks before study entry, exposed participants had met a case of COVID-19. This sequence joins TRBV5-1 and TRBJ2-1; D not resolved. The clonotype originates from a woman aged 30 to 39 who had been exposed to COVID-19. The sequenced material came from PBMCs or T cells enriched from blood (not recorded which). CDR3 DNA sequence: TGCGCCAGCAGCTTTCAGTCAGACAATGAGCAGTTCTTC. Its translation is CASSFQSDNEQFF.